The 29 T cell receptor beta chains below come from one sample, sequenced in a study of T cells of healthy individuals. TCRdb recomputed calls from the 5' RACE reads with MiXCR, one row per CDR3 protein. The sample lists fewer than 70,000 distinct CDR3 sequences; roughly 14% were seen once. These receptor sequences come from a human donor in good health.

The rearrangement links TRBV11-2 to TRBJ2-5; 11 bases line up with TRBD2. The CDR3 is 16 amino acids. After removal of 2 bases from V and 5 bases from J, the junction contained 7 bases not matched to a gene. Germline assignment: CDR1 SGHAT and CDR2 FQNNGV. CDR3 region: CASSLIAGGLPETQYF. DNA for the CDR3: TGTGCCAGCAGCTTAATAGCGGGAGGGCTCCCTGAGACCCAGTACTTC.

This rearrangement joins TRBV20-1 to TRBJ2-3, with 11 bases identical to TRBD1. J was trimmed by 5 bases and V by 1 base; bases with no gene match: 8. CDR1 and CDR2 from the germline V gene are DFQATT and SNEGSKA (reference sequence). This CDR3 is 16 amino acids long. In DNA form, the CDR3 reads TGCAGTGCTAGAGCTAGGGACAGGGGGGGGGGAGATACGCAGTATTTT. It is translated as CSARARDRGGGDTQYF.

This clonotype was seen at least ten times. This sequence joins TRBV7-2 and TRBJ2-2; 11 bases align to TRBD2. Germline lookup yields CDR1 SGHTA and CDR2 FQGNSA. The J segment lost 7 bases and the V segment lost 0 bases, leaving 10 bases of the junction unmatched. The CDR3 is made up of 18 amino acids. The CDR3 protein is CASSLALVAGGPGGELFF. CDR3 coding DNA: TGTGCCAGCAGCTTAGCGCTGGTAGCGGGAGGGCCCGGCGGGGAGCTGTTTTTT. The full variable domain, its missing parts supplied by reference TRBV7-2 and TRBJ2-2, is GAGVSQSPSNKVTEKGKDVELRCDPISGHTALYWYRQSLGQGLEFLIYFQGNSAPDKSGLPSDRFSAERTGGSVSTLTIQRTQQEDSAVYLCASSLALVAGGPGGELFFGEGSRLTVL.

This chain uses TRBV4-3 with TRBJ2-4; no firm D call. CDR1 LGHNA and CDR2 YSLEER come from the germline V gene. Trimming pared 3 bases from V and 5 bases from J, leaving 14 bases between. The CDR3 sequence is 15 residues long. In DNA form, the CDR3 reads TGCGCCAGCAGCCAGGGATTGCCCGGGCAAAACATTCAGTACTTC. Amino acid sequence: CASSQGLPGQNIQYF.

V and J are TRBV6-1 and TRBJ2-5, with 9 nucleotides matching TRBD2. The CDR3 totals 18 residues. Germline V lookup: CDR1 MNHNS, CDR2 SASEGT. Trimming cost V 7 bases and J 3 bases; bases outside gene matches: 18. The chain's CDR3 is CASTEDPASGVHEETQYF. The CDR3, as DNA: TGTGCCAGCACCGAAGACCCTGCTAGCGGGGTTCATGAAGAGACCCAGTACTTC.

V gene TRBV7-2 combines with J gene TRBJ2-5; tentatively, D is TRBD1 (6 bases). The CDR3 is made up of 15 amino acids. The germline V gene encodes CDR1 SGHTA and CDR2 FQGNSA. Trimming took off 4 bases at V and 4 bases at J, with 16 bases between the two ends. The CDR3 protein is CASSSRGALGETQYF. The CDR3 coding sequence is TGTGCCAGCAGCTCCAGGGGCGCTCTCGGAGAGACCCAGTACTTC.

This clonotype was counted at least ten times. The V gene is TRBV27, the J gene TRBJ1-5; D call uncertain. With 3 bases removed from V and 6 bases from J, the gap between germline ends came to 6 bases. Germline CDR1 is MNHEY and CDR2 is SMNVEV (reference sequence). The CDR3 spans 12 residues. CDR3 in DNA: TGTGCCAGCAGTTTCCTGGGTCAGCCCCAGCATTTT. It yields the protein CASSFLGQPQHF.

About this clonotype itself: A much larger clonotype is one base distant, so this may be a read error. The chain recombines TRBV4-1 with TRBJ1-1; D unresolved. Trimming took off 0 bases at V and 2 bases at J, with 13 bases between the two ends. The CDR3 sequence is 16 residues long. The germline gives CDR1 MGHRA, CDR2 YSYEKL. CDR3 loop: CASSQDCGSGNTEAFF. As DNA, the CDR3 is TGCGCCAGCAGCCAAGATTGTGGTTCGGGTAACACTGAAGCTTTCTTT.

V and J are TRBV24-1 and TRBJ2-3; TRBD1 aligns across 10 bases. Germline lookup yields CDR1 KGHDR and CDR2 SFDVKD. Trimming removed 4 bases from V and 4 bases from J; junction bases left unmatched: 7. The CDR3 is made up of 16 amino acids. CDR3 sequence: CATSEPGTGESDTQYF. In nucleotides, the CDR3 is TGTGCCACCAGTGAGCCCGGGACAGGGGAGTCAGATACGCAGTATTTT.

This clonotype appeared a few times. The V and J genes are TRBV5-1 and TRBJ1-3; D perhaps matches TRBD1 (6 bases). Germline assignment: CDR1 SGHRS and CDR2 YFSETQ. This CDR3 region has 15 residues. Trimming stripped 3 bases from V and 2 bases from J, with 12 bases between. CDR3 protein: CASSSRGEAGNTIYF. For the CDR3, the DNA is TGCGCCAGCAGCTCCAGGGGAGAGGCTGGAAACACCATATATTTT.

This clonotype was seen at least ten times. The chain employs TRBV20-1 and TRBJ2-1, with 13 bases identical to TRBD2. In germline, CDR1 is DFQATT, CDR2 SNEGSKA (reference sequence). V shed 3 bases, J shed 8 bases, and the junction held 4 bases outside the gene matches. The CDR3 is 14 amino acids. The chain's CDR3 is CSARQLAGGDEQFF. For the CDR3, the DNA is TGCAGTGCTAGGCAACTAGCGGGGGGGGATGAGCAGTTCTTC.

This clonotype came up many times. The chain links TRBV12-3 or TRBV12-4 to TRBJ1-2; 9 nucleotides match TRBD1. The CDR3 length is 13 residues. The J segment lost 9 bases and the V segment lost 3 bases, leaving 5 bases of the junction unmatched. The CDR3 bases are TGTGCCAGCAGTTTCGGGACAGGGAGAAGCTACACCTTC. It specifies CASSFGTGRSYTF.

This clonotype was detected ten times or more. This chain joins TRBV24-1 and TRBJ2-5; maybe TRBD2 (5 bases). The CDR3 has 16 residues. CDR1 KGHDR and CDR2 SFDVKD come from the germline V gene. Trimming removed 3 bases at V and 0 bases at J, with 13 bases between. The CDR3 DNA sequence: TGTGCCACCAGTGATATACTAACAGCGGACCAAGAGACCCAGTACTTC. Protein: CATSDILTADQETQYF.

This clonotype was found many times. The J gene is TRBJ1-2, the V gene TRBV4-3; D ambiguous. The CDR3 has 15 amino acids. CDR1 and CDR2 (germline): LGHNA, YSLEER. Trimming stripped 0 bases from V and 2 bases from J, with 10 bases between. The CDR3 DNA reads as TGCGCCAGCAGCCAAGATGGGCCGGCCAACTATGGCTACACCTTC. This codes for CASSQDGPANYGYTF.

This clonotype showed up many times. The J gene is TRBJ2-1, the V gene TRBV20-1; tentatively, D is TRBD1 (5 bases). The CDR3 totals 14 residues. The germline CDR1 and CDR2 sequences are DFQATT and SNEGSKA (reference sequence). V lost 3 bases, J lost 7 bases, and 16 bases lay in between. The CDR3, as DNA: TGCAGTGCTAGTCTTCTGGGGCGAGTAAATGAGCAGTTCTTC. This gives the protein CSASLLGRVNEQFF.

The chain is built from TRBV6-5 and TRBJ2-5, with 9 bases aligning to TRBD2. With 7 bases clipped from V and 1 base from J, the junction kept 7 bases outside the gene matches. The CDR3 covers 15 residues. Germline CDR1 is MNHEY and CDR2 is SVGAGI. The CDR3 nucleotides are TGTGCCAGCAAGAAAAGTAGCGGGGGCCAAGAGACCCAGTACTTC. Its translation is CASKKSSGGQETQYF.

The table lists this clonotype with many counts. The rearrangement links TRBV14 to TRBJ2-5, with TRBD2 matching 11 bases. From germline, CDR1 is SGHDN and CDR2 FVKESK. This CDR3 has 16 amino acids. Trimming removed 3 bases from V and 4 bases from J; junction bases left unmatched: 7. CDR3 region: CASSQVAGGPRETQYF. The CDR3 bases are TGTGCCAGCAGCCAGGTAGCGGGGGGGCCGAGAGAGACCCAGTACTTC.

This clonotype was observed many times. It is unclear where the CDR3 begins or ends on the DNA, so no DNA is shown, and the CDR3 is as TCRdb lists it. The chain combines TRBV10-3 with TRBJ2-5; TRBD1 was called by the table and not checked on the DNA. CDR1 is ENHRY and CDR2 is SYGVKD in the germline V gene. The CDR3 extends over 13 residues, inclusive of both ends. This CDR3 is CAAKGLSWETQYF.

This clonotype was observed a handful of times. The rearrangement joins TRBV6-2 or TRBV6-3 to TRBJ2-2, with TRBD1 matching over 10 bases. Germline V gene data show CDR1 as MNHEY and CDR2 as SVGEGT. V gave up 9 bases and J gave up 5 bases; unmatched junction bases: 6. The CDR3 extends over 14 amino acids. In DNA, the CDR3 is TGTGCCAGTGACAGGGGGCAACAAACCGGGGAGCTGTTTTTT. Its translation: CASDRGQQTGELFF.

This clonotype was recorded many times. Mismatch with germline at one junction end may stem from a read error. This chain joins TRBV4-3 and TRBJ1-3; D is unclear. CDR1 is LGHNA and CDR2 is YSLEER in the germline V gene. The CDR3 runs to 15 residues. In DNA, the CDR3 is TGCGCCAGCAGCCAAGATGCAGCCTCTGGGAACACCATATATTTT. Its translation is CASSQDAASGNTIYF.

The gene calls are TRBV6-1 and TRBJ1-3, with unresolved D. CDR1 and CDR2 from the germline V gene are MNHNS and SASEGT. The CDR3 runs 14 residues. V was cut by 6 bases and J by 1 base, with 10 bases left in between. The CDR3 protein is CASRRSGSGNTIYF. The CDR3 region has the DNA TGTGCCAGCAGGCGCTCCGGATCTGGAAACACCATATATTTT.

The genes are TRBV5-1 and TRBJ2-2; 7 bases are a match to TRBD2. This CDR3 has 15 residues. Trimming removed 5 bases from V and 2 bases from J; junction bases left unmatched: 6. CDR1 SGHRS and CDR2 YFSETQ come from the germline V gene. CDR3 DNA sequence: TGCGCCAGCAGTTTGAGCGGGACCAACACCGGGGAGCTGTTTTTT. Its translation is CASSLSGTNTGELFF.

The V call is TRBV7-2, the J call TRBJ2-1, with unresolved D. With 4 bases removed from V and 12 bases from J, the gap between germline ends came to 19 bases. The CDR3 runs 14 residues. Germline CDR1 reads SGHTA; CDR2 reads FQGNSA. The CDR3 spells CASSSRSATPRQFF. In nucleotides, the CDR3 is TGTGCCAGCAGCTCCAGATCGGCGACCCCACGGCAGTTCTTC.

This clonotype was found many times. The chain combines TRBV5-4 with TRBJ2-1; D gene unclear. From germline, CDR1 is SGHNT and CDR2 YYREEE (reference sequence). The V end lost 3 bases, the J end lost 2 bases, and 9 bases lay between the germline ends. The CDR3 extends over 14 amino acids. CDR3 sequence (DNA): TGTGCCAGCAGCTCCCCCGGGCCCTACAATGAGCAGTTCTTC. This codes for CASSSPGPYNEQFF.

This clonotype was recorded at least ten times. J is TRBJ2-1 and V is TRBV7-8; 8 bases fit TRBD2. V shed 1 base, J shed 10 bases, and the junction held 9 bases outside the gene matches. The length of the CDR3 is 15 residues. Germline V gene lookup returns CDR1 SGHVS and CDR2 FQNEAQ. CDR3 sequence (DNA): TGTGCCAGCAGCTTAGGATTACGGGGGGGCAGGGAGCAGTTCTTC. The encoded protein is CASSLGLRGGREQFF.

In its sample, this clonotype was seen many times. V is TRBV20-1 and J is TRBJ2-3, with D unclear. Germline-derived CDR1 and CDR2 are DFQATT and SNEGSKA (reference sequence). V lost 0 bases and J lost 0, with 10 bases in between. This CDR3 spans 15 amino acids. CDR3 nucleotide sequence: TGCAGTGCTAGAGATCTGAGGTTAAGCACAGATACGCAGTATTTT. Amino acids: CSARDLRLSTDTQYF.

At least ten counts were recorded for this clonotype. The rearrangement uses TRBV4-3 and TRBJ2-3; tentative D call: TRBD2 (7 bases). Deletions cut 4 bases from V and 0 bases from J, with 17 bases between. The CDR3 contains 17 residues. CDR1 LGHNA and CDR2 YSLEER come from the germline V gene. CDR3: CASSLSPAGASTDTQYF. The CDR3 DNA sequence: TGCGCCAGCAGCCTCTCCCCTGCGGGGGCCAGCACAGATACGCAGTATTTT.

This clonotype was seen repeatedly, ten times or more. The J gene is TRBJ2-5, the V gene TRBV29-1; 10 bases fit TRBD2. CDR1 is SQVTM, CDR2 ANQGSEA, per germline. After removal of 7 bases from V and 2 bases from J, the junction contained 10 bases not matched to a gene. The CDR3 runs 15 residues. CDR3 loop: CSAKSRTSGQETQYF. CDR3 nucleotide sequence: TGCAGCGCAAAAAGCAGGACTAGCGGACAAGAGACCCAGTACTTC.

The CDR3 region is CASTGTGGTDTQYF. In DNA form, the CDR3 reads TGCGCCAGCACCGGGACTGGTGGCACAGATACGCAGTATTTT. The V and J genes are TRBV5-1 and TRBJ2-3, with D maybe TRBD2 (6 bases). The CDR3 has 14 amino acids. Per germline, CDR1 SGHRS and CDR2 YFSETQ. V gave up 6 bases and J gave up 1 base, with 12 bases separating them.